Listed below are T cell receptor beta chains from one sample, sequenced in a study of blood T cell repertoires in COVID-19. Here immunoSEQ multiplex PCR was the method, and the copy in TCRdb shows in-frame clones only, minus some. The table has 300,000 to 400,000 clones, 80% to 90% seen once. Sequenced input: PBMCs or T cells enriched from blood (not recorded which). Receptors were obtained from a middle-aged woman with acute COVID-19. Each CDR3 is given with its conserved first and last residue. A D gene is named only where the DNA matches it firmly. Not all rows give a size; the values are once, few, many and, for expanded clones, a class.

abundance	d_gene	v_gene	j_gene	CDR3nt	CDR3aa
.	.	TRBV4-3	TRBJ1-4	TGCGCCAGCAGCCAAGGGACAAGTGAAAAACTGTTTTTT	CASSQGTSEKLFF
.	.	TRBV13	TRBJ1-2	TGTGCCAGCAGCTTAGGGACAGAATTTTATGGCTACACCTTC	CASSLGTEFYGYTF
.	TRBD1	TRBV11-3	TRBJ1-2	TGTGCCACCCGAACGGACAGGGGATATGGCTACACCTTC	CATRTDRGYGYTF
.	.	TRBV12-3/TRBV12-4	TRBJ2-2	TGTGCCAGCAGCTCCGGCGGGGAGCTGTTTTTT	CASSSGGELFF
medium-sized	.	TRBV3-1/TRBV3-2	TRBJ1-1	TGTGCCAGCAGCCCCCTCCCCGAGGCTAAGGGGGGGGGAGCTTTCTTT	CASSPLPEAKGGGAFF
.	.	TRBV7-2	TRBJ2-1	TGTGCCAGCAGCTCCCGGCAGGGGAATGAGCAGTTCTTC	CASSSRQGNEQFF
.	.	TRBV5-1	TRBJ2-7	TGCGCCAGCAGCTTGAGCGGAGTCCCCAACTACGAGCAGTACTTC	CASSLSGVPNYEQYF
.	.	TRBV6-5	TRBJ2-7	TGTGCCAGCAGGAGATTAGGACTCATATCCTACGAGCAGTACTTC	CASRRLGLISYEQYF
.	TRBD2	TRBV12-3/TRBV12-4	TRBJ2-2	TGTGCCAGCAGACGGGGGGACGGCGGGGAGCTGTTTTTT	CASRRGDGGELFF
once	TRBD2	TRBV6-5	TRBJ2-4	TGTGCCAGCAGTTACTGGGACTATTCCAACATTCAGTACTTC	CASSYWDYSNIQYF
.	TRBD1	TRBV7-8	TRBJ1-5	TGTGCCAGCAGCTTAGCGGGACAGGGAATTGGACAGCCCCAGCATTTT	CASSLAGQGIGQPQHF
.	TRBD1	TRBV27	TRBJ2-2	TGTGCCAGCAGCCTCAGGACAGGGATAGCGAGAACACTGAACACCGGGGAGCTGTTTTTT	CASSLRTGIARTLNTGELFF
few	TRBD2	TRBV14	TRBJ2-5	TGTGCCAGCAGCCAAGGCCTCCCGACTAGCGCAAAGGCCCAAGAGACCCAGTACTTC	CASSQGLPTSAKAQETQYF
.	.	TRBV5-1	TRBJ1-6	TGCGCCAGCAGCTTGAACAGGCTCTCCTATAATTCACCCCTCCACTTT	CASSLNRLSYNSPLHF
.	.	TRBV6-2/TRBV6-3	TRBJ1-6	TGTGCCAGCAGTGAGACCTTAGACAGGAATAATTCACCCCTCCACTTT	CASSETLDRNNSPLHF
.	.	TRBV20-1	TRBJ1-5	TGCAGTGCTAGTAGCAGGGAACATTATCAGCCCCAGCATTTT	CSASSREHYQPQHF
.	TRBD2	TRBV27	TRBJ2-2	TGTGCCAGCACCTCCCCGGGACTAGCGGGGACGAACACCGGGGAGCTGTTTTTT	CASTSPGLAGTNTGELFF
.	.	TRBV18	TRBJ1-2	TGTGCCAGCCAGTCAAGTCACAGGGACGGCTATGGCTACACCTTC	CASQSSHRDGYGYTF
.	TRBD1	TRBV6-5	TRBJ1-4	TGTGCCAGCAAAAAAGGAGGGGGCGGAGAAAAACTGTTTTTT	CASKKGGGGEKLFF
.	TRBD1	TRBV7-8	TRBJ1-4	TGTGCCAGCAGCTTAGGGACAGGGGATCTGTTTTTT	CASSLGTGDLFF
.	TRBD2	TRBV6-2/TRBV6-3	TRBJ2-1	TGTGCCAGCAGTTACTGGCCTTCTAGCGGGGGGGCTGTAGATGAGCAGTTCTTC	CASSYWPSSGGAVDEQFF
.	TRBD1	TRBV9	TRBJ1-1	TGTGCCAGCAGCCCTCGGACAGGGAGCGGAACTGAAGCTTTCTTT	CASSPRTGSGTEAFF
.	TRBD1	TRBV6-5	TRBJ1-2	TGTGCCAGCAGTTACTTGACAGGGGGCGGTGATGGCTACACCTTC	CASSYLTGGGDGYTF
.	TRBD1	TRBV3-1/TRBV3-2	TRBJ2-1	TGTGCCAGCAGCCAAGGGGGGACAGTATACAATGAGCAGTTCTTC	CASSQGGTVYNEQFF
.	.	TRBV7-2	TRBJ1-1	TGTGCCAGCAGCCTAAGGCAGGGTGAGACCACTGAAGCTTTCTTT	CASSLRQGETTEAFF
.	.	TRBV6-5	TRBJ1-5	TGTGCCAGCAGTTATAGCGGACGTGGTCAGCCCCAGCATTTT	CASSYSGRGQPQHF
.	.	TRBV5-1	TRBJ1-2	TGCGCCAGCAGCTTCGGAGGGGAGGAGGTCGGTGGCTACACCTTC	CASSFGGEEVGGYTF
once	TRBD2	TRBV6-1	TRBJ2-2	TGTGCCAGCAGTGCACGAACTGGGGGGAGGGCCGGGACCGGGGAGCTGTTTTTT	CASSARTGGRAGTGELFF
.	.	TRBV7-9	TRBJ2-7	TGTGCCAGCAGCTTAAGTACGGTCGGCGTGGAGGCTCTCTACGAGCAGTACTTC	CASSLSTVGVEALYEQYF
.	.	TRBV19	TRBJ1-2	TGTGCCAGTAGCTTGGGGACTGCTGTCTATGGCTACACCTTC	CASSLGTAVYGYTF
.	TRBD2	TRBV28	TRBJ2-1	TGTGCCAGCAGTTTAACCTCCCCGGGACTAGCGGGAGAGCAGTTCTTC	CASSLTSPGLAGEQFF
few	.	TRBV7-9	TRBJ2-7	TGTGCCAGCAGCTTTAGAAGCGGGTTTTACTTC	CASSFRSGFYF
.	.	TRBV7-2	TRBJ2-3	TGTGCCAGCAGCTTAGATGGGCCAGATACGCAGTATTTT	CASSLDGPDTQYF
.	.	TRBV9	TRBJ1-2	TGTGCCAGCAGCGTAGGCCCGGGTTCGTACTATGGCTACACCTTC	CASSVGPGSYYGYTF
few	.	TRBV10-3	TRBJ1-1	TGTGCCATCAGTGAGTCGTATCCTACTGAAGCTTTCTTT	CAISESYPTEAFF
.	.	TRBV18	TRBJ2-4	TGTGCCAGCTCACCACCGTCGGGGACCAAAAACATTCAGTACTTC	CASSPPSGTKNIQYF
.	.	TRBV11-3	TRBJ1-3	TGTGCCAGCAGCTTATCAGGGAATCCTGGAAACACCATATATTTT	CASSLSGNPGNTIYF
.	TRBD2	TRBV5-1	TRBJ2-1	TGCGCCAGCAGCCCCGGGACTACCAATGAGCAGTTCTTC	CASSPGTTNEQFF
.	TRBD2	TRBV28	TRBJ2-3	TGTGCCAGCAGTAAACTAGCGGGAGGGCGCACGCAGTATTTT	CASSKLAGGRTQYF
.	.	TRBV6-5	TRBJ1-1	TGTGCCAGCAGTCGTTGGAGGACTCAAACTGAAGCTTTCTTT	CASSRWRTQTEAFF
.	TRBD2	TRBV7-6	TRBJ2-5	TGTGCCAGCAGCTTAGCGGGACTAGCCTCCGAGACCCAGTACTTC	CASSLAGLASETQYF
.	.	TRBV13	TRBJ1-1	TGTGCCAGCAGCTTAACCCGGGTGAACACTGAAGCTTTCTTT	CASSLTRVNTEAFF
.	TRBD1	TRBV24-1	TRBJ2-1	TGTGCCACCAGGGGACAGGGGCTAAACAATGAGCAGTTCTTC	CATRGQGLNNEQFF
.	.	TRBV29-1	TRBJ1-1	TGCAGCGTTCCAGGGAACACTGAAGCTTTCTTT	CSVPGNTEAFF
.	TRBD1	TRBV5-8	TRBJ1-4	TGTGCCAGCAGCTTGACAGGGGGCAGTGAAAAACTGTTTTTT	CASSLTGGSEKLFF
.	.	TRBV2	TRBJ2-1	TGTGCCAGTGGGCAGAATGAGCAGTTCTTC	CASGQNEQFF
.	.	TRBV4-1	TRBJ2-3	TGCGCCAGCAGCCCAGGGACTAGCACAGATACGCAGTATTTT	CASSPGTSTDTQYF
.	TRBD2	TRBV3-1/TRBV3-2	TRBJ2-1	TGTGCCAGCAGCCTACTCGGACTAGCGGGAGGTAGCTCCTACAATGAGCAGTTCTTC	CASSLLGLAGGSSYNEQFF
.	TRBD1	TRBV5-6	TRBJ1-2	TGTGCCAGCAGCCCCAGGGGGCGCTTCGGCTATGGCTACACCTTC	CASSPRGRFGYGYTF
.	TRBD2	TRBV27	TRBJ2-1	TGTGCCAGCAGTTCGCAACGGACTAGCGGGAGGGCCGCCTACAATGAGCAGTTCTTC	CASSSQRTSGRAAYNEQFF
few	.	TRBV3-1/TRBV3-2	TRBJ1-5	TGTGCCAGCAGCCAAGGGACACTCAATCAGCCCCAGCATTTT	CASSQGTLNQPQHF
.	TRBD2	TRBV5-1	TRBJ2-2	TGCGCCAGCAGGACTAGCGGTACCGGGGAGCTGTTTTTT	CASRTSGTGELFF
.	TRBD1	TRBV10-3	TRBJ2-7	TGTGCCATCAGTGGGGGACAGGGGGTAAACTACGAGCAGTACTTC	CAISGGQGVNYEQYF
.	.	TRBV18	TRBJ1-2	TGTGCCAGCTCACCGGGACTCGAGGGCGGCTACACCTTC	CASSPGLEGGYTF
.	TRBD1	TRBV2	TRBJ1-2	TGTGCCAGCAGTAGGACAGGGAGTCGGTATGGCTACACCTTC	CASSRTGSRYGYTF
.	TRBD1	TRBV27	TRBJ1-5	TGTGCCAGCAGTTCGGACAGGGCTAGCAATCAGCCCCAGCATTTT	CASSSDRASNQPQHF
.	TRBD1	TRBV5-1	TRBJ2-3	TGCGCCAGCAGCTTGGGGGGACAGGGCGGCACAGATACGCAGTATTTT	CASSLGGQGGTDTQYF
.	TRBD2	TRBV3-1/TRBV3-2	TRBJ2-1	TGTGCCAGCAGCCGGACGACTAGCGGGGGGGCTAGTGAGCAGTTCTTC	CASSRTTSGGASEQFF
.	TRBD2	TRBV27	TRBJ2-7	TGTGCCAGCAGCCAGATGTCTAGCGGGGCCTACGAGCAGTACTTC	CASSQMSSGAYEQYF